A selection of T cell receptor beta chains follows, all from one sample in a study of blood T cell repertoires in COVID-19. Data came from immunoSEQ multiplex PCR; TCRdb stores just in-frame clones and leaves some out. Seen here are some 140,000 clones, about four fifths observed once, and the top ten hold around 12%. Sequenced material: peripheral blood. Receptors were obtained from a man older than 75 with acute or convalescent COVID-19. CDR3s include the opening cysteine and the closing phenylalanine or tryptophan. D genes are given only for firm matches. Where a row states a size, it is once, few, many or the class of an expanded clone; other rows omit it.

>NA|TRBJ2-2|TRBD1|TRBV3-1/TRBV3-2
TGTGCCAGCAGCGTACCTGGACAGGGTCGCACCGGGGAGCTGTTTTTT
CASSVPGQGRTGELFF
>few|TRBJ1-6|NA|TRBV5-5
TGTGCCAGCAGCTTGTCCGAGTTCGCTGGTTGGTCCCTCCACTTT
CASSLSEFAGWSLHF
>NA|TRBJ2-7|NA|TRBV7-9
TGTGCCAGCAGCCTAGACGGGACTGCCAGGTCCTACGAGCAGTACTTC
CASSLDGTARSYEQYF
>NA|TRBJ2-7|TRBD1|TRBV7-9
TGTGCCAGCAGCGAGTGGACAGGGTTCTACGAGCAGTACTTC
CASSEWTGFYEQYF
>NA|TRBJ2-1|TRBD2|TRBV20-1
TGCAGTCAGGGACTAGCTAATGAGCAGTTCTTC
CSQGLANEQFF
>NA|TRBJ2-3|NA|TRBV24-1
TGTGCCACCAGTGACACACAGGGCTTCACAGATACGCAGTATTTT
CATSDTQGFTDTQYF
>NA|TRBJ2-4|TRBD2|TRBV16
TGTGCCAGCAGCCCGCCCGCGGGAGTAGACATTCAGTACTTC
CASSPPAGVDIQYF
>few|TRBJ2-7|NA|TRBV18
TGTGCCAGCTCACCACCCTCCAGCAGGGTCGGCGAGCAGTACTTC
CASSPPSSRVGEQYF
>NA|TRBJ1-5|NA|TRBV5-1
TGCGCCAGCAGCTTAGGGGGTAGCAATCAGCCCCAGCATTTT
CASSLGGSNQPQHF
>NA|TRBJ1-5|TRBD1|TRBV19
TGTGCCAGTAGTAGTCAGGGGGGCAGCCCTCAAACAGCCCAGCATTTT
CASSSQGGSPQTAQHF
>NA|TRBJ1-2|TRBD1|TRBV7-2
TGTGCCAGCAGCTTAGGTATTAACAGGGGCGGAGGCTACACCTTC
CASSLGINRGGGYTF
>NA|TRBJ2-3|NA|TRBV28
TGTGCCAGCAGTCCCCCTGAGGGAGGGGGGGCGAGGGGCACAGATACGCAGTATTTT
CASSPPEGGGARGTDTQYF
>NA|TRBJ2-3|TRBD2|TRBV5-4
TGTGCCAGCAGGCCAGGACGGACTAGCTTAGCGGCAGATACGCAGTATTTT
CASRPGRTSLAADTQYF
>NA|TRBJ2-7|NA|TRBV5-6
TGTGCCAGCAGCCCAACCCCGACAGGTTGGTACGAGCAGTACTTC
CASSPTPTGWYEQYF
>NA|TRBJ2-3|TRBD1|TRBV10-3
TGTGCCACCAGAGCTCAGACAGGGGGCGCCCCAGATACGCAGTATTTT
CATRAQTGGAPDTQYF
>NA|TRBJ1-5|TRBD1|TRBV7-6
TGTGCCAGCAGCTTAGGGACAGGGAACGTTCAGCCCCAGCATTTT
CASSLGTGNVQPQHF
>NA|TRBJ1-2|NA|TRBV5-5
TGTGCCAGCAGGTCAGGACTGAACTATGGCTACACCTTC
CASRSGLNYGYTF
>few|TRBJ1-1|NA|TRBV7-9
TGTGCCAGCAGCTTAGGAGAAATTCGGGCTTTCTTT
CASSLGEIRAFF
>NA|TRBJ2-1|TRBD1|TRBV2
TGTGCCAGCAGTGCCACAGGGGATGAGCAGTTCTTC
CASSATGDEQFF
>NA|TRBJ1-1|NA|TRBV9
TGTGCCAGCAGCGTATCTAGCAGCACTGAAGCTTTCTTT
CASSVSSSTEAFF
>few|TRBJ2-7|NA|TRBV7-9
TGTGCCAGCAGCCGTCGGGCAGGGGACCACGAGCAGTACTTC
CASSRRAGDHEQYF
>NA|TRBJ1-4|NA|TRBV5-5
TGTGCCAGCACAACGGGGGGTAACGGTGAAAAACTGTTTTTT
CASTTGGNGEKLFF
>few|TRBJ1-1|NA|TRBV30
TGTGCCTGGAGTGTCAACAGGAGAACTGAAGCTTTCTTT
CAWSVNRRTEAFF
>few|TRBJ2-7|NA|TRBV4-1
TGCGCCAGCAGCCAGCTCCTTGTCGGCGAGCAGTACTTC
CASSQLLVGEQYF
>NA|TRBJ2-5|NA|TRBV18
TGTGCCAGCTCACCGGGCAGACAAGAGACCCAGTACTTC
CASSPGRQETQYF
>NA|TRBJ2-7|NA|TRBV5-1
TGCGCCAGCAGCTTCCCGGACAGATCGGGCGAGCAGTACTTC
CASSFPDRSGEQYF
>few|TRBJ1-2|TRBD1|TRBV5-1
TGCGCCAGCAGCCGAGGGGATCAGGGGGCCTATGGCTACACCTTC
CASSRGDQGAYGYTF
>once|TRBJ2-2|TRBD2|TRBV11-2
TGTGCCAGCAGCTTGGGGCTAGCGGATTACGGGGAGCTGTTTTTT
CASSLGLADYGELFF
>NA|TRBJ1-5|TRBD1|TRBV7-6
TGTGCCAGCAGCTTAGGGCAGGGGGTCGGCAATCAGCCCCAGCATTTT
CASSLGQGVGNQPQHF
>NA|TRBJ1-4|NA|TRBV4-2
TGTGCCAGCAGCCAAGATAAGGGAGGGGGGGAAAAACTGTTTTTT
CASSQDKGGGEKLFF
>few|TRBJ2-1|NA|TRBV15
TGTGCCACCAGCCCCCGGGACTCCAAACGGTTCTTC
CATSPRDSKRFF
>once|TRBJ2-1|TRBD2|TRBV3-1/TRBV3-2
TGTGCCAGCAGCCGAAGCGGGGGGATTTACAATGAGCAGTTCTTC
CASSRSGGIYNEQFF
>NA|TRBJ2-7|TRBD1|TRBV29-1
TGCAGCGTGCGGGACAGGGATCGGTACGAGCAGTACTTC
CSVRDRDRYEQYF
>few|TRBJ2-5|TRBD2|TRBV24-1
TGTGCCACCAGTGACCCCTCTAGCGGGGTTGAGACCCAGTACTTC
CATSDPSSGVETQYF
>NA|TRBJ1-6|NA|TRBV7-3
TGTGCCAGCAGCTTATTCGGGTCGAATAATTCACCCCTCCACTTT
CASSLFGSNNSPLHF
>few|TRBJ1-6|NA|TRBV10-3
TGTGCCATCGGGAGTCACAATTCACCCCTCCACTTT
CAIGSHNSPLHF
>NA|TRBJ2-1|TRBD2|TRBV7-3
TGTGCCAGCAGCTTCCGGGGGGGCTGGAATGAGCAGTTCTTC
CASSFRGGWNEQFF
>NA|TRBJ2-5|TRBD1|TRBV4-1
TGCGCCAGCAGCCAAGAGTCTCATTCGACAGGGGGCGCACGGACCCAGTACTTC
CASSQESHSTGGARTQYF
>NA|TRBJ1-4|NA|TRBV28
TGTGCCAGTAATAGGGACATAAGCGAAAAACTGTTTTTT
CASNRDISEKLFF
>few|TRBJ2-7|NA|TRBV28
TGTGCCAGCTACAGAGACTACGAGCAGTACTTC
CASYRDYEQYF
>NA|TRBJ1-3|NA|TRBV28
TGTGCCAGCACTTCCATGGGGAGGCGACCCTCTGGAAACACCATATATTTT
CASTSMGRRPSGNTIYF
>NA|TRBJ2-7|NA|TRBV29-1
TGCAGCGTTAGCCAAAGGGGGTTGTCCTACGAGCAGTACTTC
CSVSQRGLSYEQYF
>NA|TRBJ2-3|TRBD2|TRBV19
TGTGCCAGTAGTCCGGGGGGAACTGTTTTCACAGATACGCAGTATTTT
CASSPGGTVFTDTQYF
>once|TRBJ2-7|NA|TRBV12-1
TGTGCCAGCAGCTTTGGAGACAGGGACTACGAGCAGTACTTC
CASSFGDRDYEQYF
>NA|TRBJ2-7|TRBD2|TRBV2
TGTGCCAGCGGGGCGGGGGGGCCAGAGCAGTACTTC
CASGAGGPEQYF
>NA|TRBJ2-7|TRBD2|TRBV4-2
TGTGCCAGCAGCCGGGCACTAGCGGGGTTCGACGAGCAGTACTTC
CASSRALAGFDEQYF
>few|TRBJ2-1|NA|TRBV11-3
TGTGCCAGCAGCCCGGACCGGCAGGGTTCCAATGAGCAGTTCTTC
CASSPDRQGSNEQFF
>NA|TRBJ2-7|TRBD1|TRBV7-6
TGTGCCAGCAGCATACGACAGGGCTACGAGCAGTACTTC
CASSIRQGYEQYF
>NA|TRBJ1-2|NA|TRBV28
TGTGCCAGCGTGGGGGGGACGGGAGGCTACACCTTC
CASVGGTGGYTF
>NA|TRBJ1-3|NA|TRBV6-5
TGTGCCAGCAGTCCCACAGGGATCTCTGGAAACACCATATATTTT
CASSPTGISGNTIYF
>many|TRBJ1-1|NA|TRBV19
TGTGCCAGTAGTGTCGGTCTAGGGGGGGATACTGAAGCTTTCTTT
CASSVGLGGDTEAFF
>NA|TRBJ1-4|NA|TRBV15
TGTGCCACCAGCAGACACCGGGACATCTATGAAAAACTGTTTTTT
CATSRHRDIYEKLFF
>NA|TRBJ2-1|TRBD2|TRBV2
TGTGCCAGCAGAGGACTAGCGGGGGGGCAATACAATGAGCAGTTCTTC
CASRGLAGGQYNEQFF
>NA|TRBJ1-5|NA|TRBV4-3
TGCGCCAGCAGCCACCATCGGGGGGAAAATCAGCCCCAGCATTTT
CASSHHRGENQPQHF